This TCR beta chain was profiled in a study of shared clonotypes between healthy human individuals. General study findings and limits: The study found 4.5% to 6% of naive CD4 clonotypes shared across four donors.

The germline V gene has CDR1 MGHRA and CDR2 YSYEKL. This CDR3 comprises 16 residues. Original data processing: ImmunoSEQ supplied junction-only sequences lacking quality scores, so filtering was different. Produced via immunoSEQ multiplex PCR; TCRdb's table is partial and in-frame only. D and trimming were read from the DNA, whereas the V and J calls and clone size are those reported in that table. The sample includes 2 million to 3 million clones, 80% to 95% of them seen just once. Remarks on this clone: The antigen remains unidentified.

Sequenced material: naive CD4+ T cells from PBMCs. Subset indicated: CD45RA+ positively selected. The chain combines TRBV4-1 with TRBJ2-6; 9 bases align to TRBD1. This clonotype was sampled from a man aged 18-30 years in good health. Some clones in this sample may be carry-over from other donors' samples. The CDR3: CADLRDRESGANVLTF. In DNA form, the CDR3 reads TGCGCTGATCTCCGGGACAGGGAGTCTGGGGCCAACGTCCTGACTTTC.